The 23 T cell receptor beta chains below come from one sample, sequenced in a study of blood T cell repertoires in COVID-19 (dated by TCRdb to about 2020). Libraries were made using the immunoSEQ multiplex PCR assay. TCRdb limited this immuneACCESS table to in-frame rearrangements with V and J called. A share of clones is missing; checked studies link under half to unresolved V genes, and the rest is unexplained. Present in this sample are some 150,000 clones, roughly 87% of which were seen just once. The ten largest clonotypes hold approximately 4.1% of the sample. The sequenced sample was peripheral blood. The receptors originated from an older woman who had recovered from COVID-19.

The chain links TRBV19 to TRBJ1-6; a weak D match, TRBD1 (6 bases). The ends were cut back, 6 bases at V and 8 bases at J, with 14 bases in the middle. This CDR3 region has 14 residues. Germline V gene lookup returns CDR1 LNHDA and CDR2 SQIVND (reference sequence). The CDR3 DNA sequence: TGTGCCAGTAGCTCGGGACCAGGGGATTCACCCCTCCACTTT. This encodes CASSSGPGDSPLHF.

This chain joins TRBV4-1 and TRBJ2-7; 7 bases map to TRBD1. Germline CDR1 and CDR2: MGHRA and YSYEKL. This CDR3 region has 15 residues. The V gene end was trimmed by 1 base and the J gene end by 6 bases; junction bases not matched to a gene: 9. The CDR3: CASSQGEGQLGEQYF. CDR3 nucleotide sequence: TGCGCCAGCAGCCAAGGAGAGGGACAGTTGGGCGAGCAGTACTTC.

The chain joins TRBV12-5 to TRBJ1-3; perhaps TRBD1 as D (6 bases). The CDR3 contains 19 residues. Trimming removed 5 bases at V and 0 bases at J, with 23 bases between. The V gene's germline CDR1 is LGHNT and CDR2 FRNRAP. The CDR3 sequence is CASGPTPDRTPSSGNTIYF. DNA for the CDR3: TGTGCTAGTGGTCCCACCCCCGACAGGACCCCCAGCTCTGGAAACACCATATATTTT.

This clone was counted once. This rearrangement joins TRBV6-6 to TRBJ2-3, with a possible D match to TRBD2 (6 bases). Trimming pared 5 bases from V and 2 bases from J, leaving 14 bases between. The germline gives CDR1 MNHNY, CDR2 SVGAGI (reference sequence). CDR3 length equals 15 residues. Here the CDR3 DNA reads TGTGCCAGCAGTCGGGACTTGTCATACACAGATACGCAGTATTTT. The encoded protein is CASSRDLSYTDTQYF.

The chain employs TRBV2 and TRBJ1-5; the match to TRBD1 covers 10 bases. Germline lookup yields CDR1 SNHLY and CDR2 FYNNEI. V shed 6 bases and J 7 bases; nucleotides not matched to a gene: 15. The CDR3 covers 17 residues. The CDR3 region has the DNA TGTGCCAGCAGAGGTGGACAGGGGGTGGTGGAAGGGCAGCCCCAGCATTTT. It codes for CASRGGQGVVEGQPQHF.

The rearrangement joins TRBV6-6 to TRBJ1-3, with D perhaps TRBD1 (6 bases). Trimming removed 5 bases at V and 0 bases at J, with 14 bases between. The CDR3 has 16 amino acids. The V gene's germline CDR1 is MNHNY and CDR2 SVGAGI (reference sequence). The DNA of the CDR3 is TGTGCCAGCAGTATCAGGGGTTCGCTCTCTGGAAACACCATATATTTT. Its translation: CASSIRGSLSGNTIYF.

This rearrangement joins TRBV6-6 to TRBJ1-1; TRBD1 matches 7 bases. The CDR3 has 14 amino acids. V shed 8 bases and J 1 base; nucleotides not matched to a gene: 7. Germline assignment: CDR1 MNHNY and CDR2 SVGAGI (reference sequence). CDR3 nucleotide sequence: TGTGCCAGCTCCCCCGACAGGGCGAACACTGAAGCTTTCTTT. The encoded protein is CASSPDRANTEAFF.

This chain joins TRBV5-4 and TRBJ1-6; D is unclear. The CDR3 extends over 17 amino acids. V shed 0 bases and J shed 0 bases, with 10 bases lying between them. From germline, CDR1 is SGHNT and CDR2 YYREEE (reference sequence). The CDR3: CASSLEPGSSYNSPLHF. The CDR3 region has the DNA TGTGCCAGCAGCTTGGAGCCGGGGAGCTCCTATAATTCACCCCTCCACTTT.

This clone was detected once. The chain uses TRBV7-8 and TRBJ1-3, with D unclear. CDR3 length: 18 residues. V shed 5 bases and J shed 0 bases, with 20 bases lying between them. Per the germline V gene, CDR1 is SGHVS and CDR2 is FQNEAQ. DNA for the CDR3: TGTGCCAGCAGCCCAACGATTTTTCAACACAGCTCTGGAAACACCATATATTTT. Its translation: CASSPTIFQHSSGNTIYF.

V is TRBV29-1 and J is TRBJ1-1; D is ambiguous. The ends were cut back, 5 bases at V and 2 bases at J, with 6 bases in the middle. This CDR3 region has 11 residues. Germline CDR1 and CDR2: SQVTM and ANQGSEA. This chain's CDR3 is CSVSVNTEAFF. DNA of the CDR3: TGCAGCGTTAGCGTAAACACTGAAGCTTTCTTT.

The CDR3 region is CASRKITIRDRGLQIEQYF. The CDR3 coding sequence is TGTGCCAGCAGGAAAATAACTATCCGGGACAGGGGACTACAAATCGAGCAGTACTTC. The V call is TRBV7-9, the J call TRBJ2-7, with 10 bases fitting TRBD1. The CDR3 consists of 19 residues. The ends lost 6 bases at V and 6 bases at J; junction bases unmatched: 23. CDR1 and CDR2 from the germline V gene are SEHNR and FQNEAQ (reference sequence).

The chain uses TRBV11-2 and TRBJ2-7; 7 bases line up with TRBD1. The V gene end was trimmed by 2 bases and the J gene end by 4 bases; junction bases not matched to a gene: 11. Germline lookup yields CDR1 SGHAT and CDR2 FQNNGV. The CDR3 is 16 residues long. CDR3 bases: TGTGCCAGCAGCTTATCTTTCAGGACAGGAAGTTACGAGCAGTACTTC. As protein: CASSLSFRTGSYEQYF.

The chain combines TRBV10-3 with TRBJ1-2; TRBD1 aligns across 9 bases. This CDR3 region has 13 residues. Per the germline V gene, CDR1 is ENHRY and CDR2 is SYGVKD. V gave up 3 bases and J gave up 13 bases; unmatched junction bases: 9. The CDR3 DNA reads TGTGCCATCAGTGAACAGGGGGCGCGGTTCCCCACCTTC. It codes for CAISEQGARFPTF.

CDR3 sequence: CASSLEEQPQHF. For the CDR3, the DNA is TGTGCCAGCAGCTTAGAGGAGCAGCCCCAGCATTTT. The chain combines TRBV7-2 with TRBJ1-5; no reliable D call. The CDR3 contains 12 residues. Germline CDR1 and CDR2: SGHTA and FQGNSA. V shed 1 base and J shed 7 bases, with 5 bases lying between them.

The rearrangement joins TRBV3-1 (or the pseudogene TRBV3-2) to TRBJ2-7; 8 nucleotides align to TRBD1. This CDR3 is built from 14 residues. Germline V CDR1 and CDR2: LGHDT, YNNKEL (reference sequence). V lost 8 bases to trimming and J lost 4 bases; unmatched junction nucleotides: 10. The CDR3 coding sequence is TGTGCCAGCGCAGAACGGACAGGGTTTTACGAGCAGTACTTC. It codes for CASAERTGFYEQYF.

The chain carries TRBV4-2 and TRBJ2-7, with 11 bases identical to TRBD2. Unmatched junction bases numbered 9, after V lost 1 base and J lost 7 bases. The CDR3 is 16 residues long. The germline CDR1 and CDR2 sequences are LGHNA and YNFKEQ. In nucleotides, the CDR3 is TGTGCCAGCAGCCAAGTTTTAGCGGGGGGGCCAGAAGAGCAGTACTTC. Protein product: CASSQVLAGGPEEQYF.

V usage is TRBV5-4 and J usage is TRBJ2-7; 8 nucleotides agree with TRBD1. From germline, CDR1 is SGHNT and CDR2 YYREEE (reference sequence). The CDR3 extends over 15 amino acids. V was pared by 0 bases and J by 3 bases, with 5 bases of the junction left unmatched. Here the CDR3 reads CASSLAGGSGYEQYF. The CDR3 DNA sequence: TGTGCCAGCAGCTTGGCAGGGGGCTCGGGCTACGAGCAGTACTTC.

The chain is built from TRBV12-3 or TRBV12-4 and TRBJ1-2; D gene unclear. The V and J ends lost 7 bases and 6 bases respectively, with 15 bases between them. This CDR3 has 13 amino acids. The CDR3 spells CASTLLGGHGYTF. For the CDR3, the DNA is TGTGCCAGCACCCTACTCGGAGGGCATGGCTACACCTTC.

CDR3 amino acids: CASSLYNYNEQFF. In DNA, the CDR3 is TGTGCCAGCAGCTTATACAATTACAATGAGCAGTTCTTC. The rearrangement links TRBV7-2 to TRBJ2-1; D gene ambiguous. V shed 2 bases and J shed 4 bases, with 6 bases lying between them. CDR1 is SGHTA and CDR2 is FQGNSA in the germline V gene. The CDR3 runs to 13 residues.

This chain uses TRBV3-1 (or the pseudogene TRBV3-2) with TRBJ2-3; 9 bases map to TRBD2. This CDR3 has 16 residues. Germline values: CDR1 LGHDT, CDR2 YNNKEL (reference sequence). V was pared by 4 bases and J by 6 bases, with 11 bases of the junction left unmatched. CDR3 region: CASSLQSGGPKDTQYF. In DNA, the CDR3 is TGTGCCAGCAGCCTTCAAAGCGGGGGGCCCAAGGATACGCAGTATTTT.

The rearrangement links TRBV5-1 to TRBJ2-3; 11 nucleotides match TRBD1. The CDR3 extends over 18 amino acids. With 7 bases clipped from V and 0 bases from J, the junction kept 13 bases outside the gene matches. CDR1 is SGHRS, CDR2 YFSETQ, per germline. The CDR3 DNA reads TGCGCCAGCGGATATGGACAGGGGGCGTCCGCTAGCACAGATACGCAGTATTTT. It codes for CASGYGQGASASTDTQYF.

J is TRBJ2-5 and V is TRBV30; D gene ambiguous. The germline V gene has CDR1 GTSNPN and CDR2 SVGIG (reference sequence). V was shortened by 3 bases and J by 1 base, with 3 bases between the two germline ends. This CDR3 contains 11 residues. Written as DNA, the CDR3 is TGTGCCTGGAGCCTCCAAGAGACCCAGTACTTC. Translated: CAWSLQETQYF.

This clone was detected only a few times. The same CDR3 can be traced to other DNA sequences in this sample. V gene TRBV5-1 combines with J gene TRBJ2-3; TRBD2 might be the D (6 bases). This CDR3 contains 14 residues. The ends were cut back, 4 bases at V and 1 base at J, with 10 bases in the middle. The germline CDR1 and CDR2 sequences are SGHRS and YFSETQ. CDR3: CASSPGGGTDTQYF. The CDR3 DNA follows: TGCGCCAGCAGCCCCGGGGGAGGCACAGATACGCAGTATTTT.